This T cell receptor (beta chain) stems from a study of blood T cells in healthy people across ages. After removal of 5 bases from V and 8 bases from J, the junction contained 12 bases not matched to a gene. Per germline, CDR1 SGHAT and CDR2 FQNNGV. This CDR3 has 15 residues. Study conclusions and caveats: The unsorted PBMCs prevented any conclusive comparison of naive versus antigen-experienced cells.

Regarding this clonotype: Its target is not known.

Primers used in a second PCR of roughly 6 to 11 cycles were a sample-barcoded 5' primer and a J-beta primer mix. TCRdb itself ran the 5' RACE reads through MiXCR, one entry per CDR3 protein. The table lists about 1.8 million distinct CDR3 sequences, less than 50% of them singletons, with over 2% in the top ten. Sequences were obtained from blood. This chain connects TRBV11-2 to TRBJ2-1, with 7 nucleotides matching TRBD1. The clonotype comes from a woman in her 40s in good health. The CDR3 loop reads CASSQEPQGWDEQFF. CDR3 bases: TGTGCCAGCAGCCAGGAACCACAGGGGTGGGATGAGCAGTTCTTC.